This T cell receptor (beta chain) was captured in a study of shared clonotypes between healthy human individuals. The CDR3 spans 19 residues. CDR1 is SGHRS and CDR2 is YFSETQ in the germline V gene. Trimming shortened V by 5 bases and J by 0 bases, and 26 bases separated the two germline ends. Here immunoSEQ multiplex PCR was the method, and the copy in TCRdb shows in-frame clones only, minus some. Found here are 2,500,000 or so clones, around nine tenths of them singletons; the top ten hold over 0.12%. The TCR was taken from a man aged 18 to 29 in good health. Specimen: naive CD4+ T cells sorted from blood. Subset defined: CD45RA+ positively selected. V and J are TRBV5-1 and TRBJ2-5; D might be TRBD2 (7 bases). CDR3 protein: CASRLGLRDGGLHQETQYF. DNA of the CDR3: TGCGCCAGCAGGCTTGGTTTGAGGGACGGGGGGCTTCACCAAGAGACCCAGTACTTC.